A single sample is the source of the 11 T cell receptor beta chains below, sequenced in a study of T-cell memory formation after mild COVID-19 (dated by TCRdb to 2020 to 2022). Receptor libraries were prepared by 5' RACE. Sequenced using an Illumina NovaSeq 6000. TCRdb took the public reads, trimmed them with fastp at Q25, ran MiXCR for clone calling and kept in-frame beta chains. Every entry covers one CDR3 protein and lists the most common genes and DNA from its rows. Recorded for this sample are about 560,000 distinct CDR3 sequences; roughly 17% of them occurred a single time. More than 10% of the sample is held by the ten biggest clonotypes. Specimen: PBMCs or a T cell subset sorted from them (not recorded which). Receptor source: an adult woman who had mild COVID-19 (a few samples of this study predate the infection). The sample titles of this study are shuffled in the database, so cell type and time point are left out; the donor was told from shared clones.

The rearrangement joins TRBV14 to TRBJ2-5; a possible D gene is TRBD2 (5 bases). From germline, CDR1 is SGHDN and CDR2 FVKESK. There are 15 residues in the CDR3. Trimming left V 1 base short and J 5 bases short, with 14 bases between. CDR3 sequence (DNA): TGTGCCAGCAGCCAAGCCATGGGAGTGGCGGAGACCCAGTACTTC. It codes for CASSQAMGVAETQYF.

The rearrangement uses TRBV7-9 and TRBJ2-2; the match to TRBD1 covers 8 bases. CDR1 SEHNR and CDR2 FQNEAQ come from the germline V gene (reference sequence). V shed 3 bases, J shed 4 bases, and the junction held 10 bases outside the gene matches. The CDR3 sequence is 17 residues long. The CDR3 coding sequence is TGTGCCAGCAGCTTTCTCCCGGGACAGGATTTCACCGGGGAGCTGTTTTTT. It codes for CASSFLPGQDFTGELFF.

V gene TRBV30 combines with J gene TRBJ2-7; D is ambiguous. V lost 0 bases, J lost 6 bases, and 6 bases lay in between. The CDR3 extends over 11 amino acids. Germline values: CDR1 GTSNPN, CDR2 SVGIG (reference sequence). The CDR3 sequence: CAWSVASEQYF. The CDR3 coding sequence is TGTGCCTGGAGTGTGGCGTCCGAGCAGTACTTC.

The chain is built from TRBV12-3 or TRBV12-4 and TRBJ1-1, with D perhaps matching TRBD1 (5 bases). The V end was cut by 1 base, the J end by 3 bases, with 12 bases between. This CDR3 contains 15 residues. Here the CDR3 DNA reads TGTGCCAGCAGTTTAGACTCGTGGGGGGACACTGAAGCTTTCTTT. Its protein is CASSLDSWGDTEAFF.

There are a few counts of this clonotype. The CDR3 region has the DNA TGTGCCAGCAGTTTAAACCAGGGCACTGAAGCTTTCTTT. It is translated as CASSLNQGTEAFF. The J gene is TRBJ1-1, the V gene TRBV12-3 or TRBV12-4, with TRBD1 as a possible D gene (5 bases). V was trimmed by 2 bases and J by 4 bases, leaving 8 bases between them. The CDR3 is made up of 13 amino acids.

The V call is TRBV12-3 or TRBV12-4, the J call TRBJ2-3, with TRBD2 identical over 10 bases. The V and J ends lost 4 bases and 2 bases, in that order; junction bases with no gene match: 3. The CDR3 consists of 15 residues. The CDR3 sequence: CASSSAGGPTDTQYF. The CDR3 DNA follows: TGTGCCAGCAGTTCAGCGGGGGGGCCCACAGATACGCAGTATTTT.

The J gene is TRBJ2-7, the V gene TRBV29-1, with D possibly matching TRBD1 (6 bases). V lost 7 bases, J lost 4 bases, and 17 bases lay in between. The CDR3 covers 13 residues. Germline loops: CDR1 SQVTM, CDR2 ANQGSEA. CDR3 loop: CSALGGRGYEQYF. DNA of the CDR3: TGCAGCGCCCTTGGTGGCAGGGGTTACGAGCAGTACTTC.

V is TRBV5-1 and J is TRBJ2-2; D ambiguous. CDR1 SGHRS and CDR2 YFSETQ come from the germline V gene. The CDR3 length is 15 residues. Trimming cost V 0 bases and J 7 bases, with 13 bases left between them. The CDR3 DNA sequence: TGCGCCAGCAGCTTGGCTGCTAGTATGCGCGGGGAGCTGTTTTTT. Its translation: CASSLAASMRGELFF.

The gene calls are TRBV7-3 and TRBJ2-1; D not certain. Germline CDR1 and CDR2: SGHTA and FQGTGA. The CDR3 extends over 15 amino acids. Trimming shortened V by 5 bases and J by 0 bases, and 11 bases separated the two germline ends. This CDR3 is CASSTASSSYNEQFF. The CDR3 nucleotides read TGTGCCAGCAGCACCGCGAGTAGCTCCTACAATGAGCAGTTCTTC. Supplemented by reference TRBV7-3 and TRBJ2-1, the full variable domain reads GAGVSQTPSNKVTEKGKYVELRCDPISGHTALYWYRQSLGQGPEFLIYFQGTGAADDSGLPNDRFFAVRPEGSVSTLKIQRTERGDSAVYLCASSTASSSYNEQFFGPGTRLTVL.

This clonotype was observed a few times. Since the CDR3 does not end with the conserved phenylalanine or tryptophan, this likely comes from a read error. This chain links TRBV25-1 with TRBJ1-2; possibly TRBD1 for D (6 bases). From germline, CDR1 is MGHDK and CDR2 SYGVNS. The CDR3 sequence is 14 residues long. Trimming removed 2 bases from V and 2 bases from J, with 9 bases in between. The CDR3 coding sequence is TGTGCCAGCAGTGAACTTAGGGGGAACTATGGCTACACCCTC. This translates into CASSELRGNYGYTL.

This clonotype was observed a few times. The chain employs TRBV7-2 and TRBJ2-2, with TRBD2 matching over 9 bases. Trimming took 0 bases from V and 4 from J; bases not matched to a gene: 6. The CDR3 sequence is 17 residues long. Germline V gives CDR1 SGHTA, CDR2 FQGNSA. CDR3 amino acids: CASSLAIAGVITGELFF. CDR3 nucleotide sequence: TGTGCCAGCAGCTTAGCGATAGCGGGAGTGATCACCGGGGAGCTGTTTTTT.